The T cell receptor beta chain described here comes from a study of blood T cell repertoires in COVID-19. Study-level background: Sites in the United States, Italy and Spain provided acute and convalescent COVID-19 samples. In each case, the material was cDNA or gDNA derived from T cells, B-cell-depleted T cells, or PBMCs.

Trimming left V 3 bases short and J 10 bases short, with 16 bases between. The CDR3 is 15 amino acids. CDR1 and CDR2 from the germline V gene are MDHEN and SYDVKM. Original processing methods: Reference gene primers were amplified, and this amplification served to estimate nucleated cell counts. The method was immunoSEQ multiplex PCR; TCRdb's version includes in-frame clones alone and lacks a portion of them. V and J calls and clone size follow that table, whereas D and trimming were derived from the DNA. The sample contains a few hundred thousand clones, roughly 81% of which appear only once. The origin of this receptor is a man aged 50-60 years who had recovered from COVID-19. The rearrangement links TRBV28 to TRBJ1-6; D is uncertain. Sample: peripheral blood. This CDR3 reads CASSLDWSKSSPLHF. DNA for the CDR3: TGTGCCAGCAGTTTGGATTGGAGTAAAAGCTCACCCCTCCACTTT.